Listed here are 32 T cell receptor beta chains from one sample, sequenced in a study of PD-L1 blockade in urothelial cancer. Repertoires were generated with immunoSEQ multiplex PCR, while TCRdb's copy carries only in-frame clones and drops some. The repertoire includes approximately 50,000 clones, 80% to 90% of them detected once, and approximately 3% sits in the top ten. Time point meaning: pretreatment peripheral blood. Specimen: PBMCs, collected around atezolizumab (anti-PD-L1) treatment. The source is a man aged 65 to 85 with urothelial cancer.

In its sample, this clone was seen a few times. The V gene is TRBV6-1, the J gene TRBJ1-6, with 8 bases fitting TRBD1. The CDR3 covers 14 residues. Germline CDR1 MNHNS, CDR2 SASEGT. J lost 10 bases, V lost 4 bases, and 6 bases had no gene match. CDR3 region: CASSAQGVGSPLHF. The CDR3 DNA is TGTGCCAGCAGTGCACAGGGGGTGGGATCACCCCTCCACTTT.

This clone is a singleton in its sample. The chain is built from TRBV7-8 and TRBJ1-5, with TRBD1 matching over 8 bases. This CDR3 region has 13 residues. From germline, CDR1 is SGHVS and CDR2 FQNEAQ. Trimming removed 6 bases from V and 6 bases from J; junction bases left unmatched: 4. CDR3 nucleotide sequence: TGTGCCAGCAGGGGACAGGTGGGTCAGCCCCAGCATTTT. Protein: CASRGQVGQPQHF.

V usage is TRBV6-5 and J usage is TRBJ2-1, with 10 bases matching TRBD1. Germline CDR1 MNHEY, CDR2 SVGAGI. V shed 6 bases, J shed 7 bases, and the junction held 6 bases outside the gene matches. The CDR3 consists of 14 residues. The CDR3 bases are TGTGCCAGCAGCCGCCGGGACAGGGGAAATGAGCAGTTCTTC. It translates to CASSRRDRGNEQFF.

J is TRBJ1-1 and V is TRBV15; D gene uncertain. CDR1 and CDR2 (germline): LNHNV, YYDKDF (reference sequence). The CDR3 is 16 residues long. Trimming left V 0 bases short and J 6 bases short, with 17 bases between. For the CDR3, the DNA is TGTGCCACCAGCAGAGATTTTGGCGGAGAGCCCCCTGAAGCTTTCTTT. Translation gives CATSRDFGGEPPEAFF.

This chain connects TRBV2 to TRBJ1-5; D perhaps matches TRBD1 (5 bases). V lost 6 bases and J lost 2, with 23 bases in between. Germline assignment: CDR1 SNHLY and CDR2 FYNNEI. The CDR3 contains 18 residues. The CDR3, as DNA: TGTGCCAGCAGGGCCGGCGGGAGGGGAGGGTCGGGCAATCAGCCCCAGCATTTT. This encodes CASRAGGRGGSGNQPQHF.

The rearrangement links TRBV5-1 to TRBJ2-3; TRBD2 is a possible D gene (6 bases). CDR3 length equals 15 residues. The germline V and J ends were trimmed by 2 bases and 2 bases, with 12 bases remaining between them. Looked up from germline, CDR1 is SGHRS and CDR2 is YFSETQ. Here the CDR3 reads CASSFRDSLTDTQYF. CDR3 bases: TGCGCCAGCAGCTTCAGGGACTCCCTCACAGATACGCAGTATTTT.

The table lists this clone with a count of one. V is TRBV7-2 and J is TRBJ2-3; 13 bases agree with TRBD2. The CDR3 contains 17 residues. Germline V CDR1 and CDR2: SGHTA, FQGNSA. After removal of 5 bases from V and 0 bases from J, the junction contained 5 bases not matched to a gene. CDR3 sequence: CASSPRTSGGSTDTQYF. CDR3 DNA sequence: TGTGCCAGCAGCCCACGGACTAGCGGGGGTAGCACAGATACGCAGTATTTT. The whole variable domain, remainder taken from reference TRBV7-2 and TRBJ2-3, is GAGVSQSPSNKVTEKGKDVELRCDPISGHTALYWYRQSLGQGLEFLIYFQGNSAPDKSGLPSDRFSAERTGGSVSTLTIQRTQQEDSAVYLCASSPRTSGGSTDTQYFGPGTRLTVL.

This clone was seen a handful of times. The genes are TRBV7-2 and TRBJ1-2; possibly TRBD1 for D (6 bases). The CDR3 runs to 14 residues. With 5 bases removed from V and 1 base from J, the gap between germline ends came to 11 bases. The germline CDR1 and CDR2 sequences are SGHTA and FQGNSA. CDR3 protein: CASSRNRDNYGYTF. In nucleotides, the CDR3 is TGTGCCAGCAGCCGGAACAGGGATAACTATGGCTACACCTTC.

The CDR3: CASRQGGTSYEQYF. For the CDR3, the DNA is TGTGCCAGCAGACAGGGAGGGACCTCCTACGAGCAGTACTTC. V gene TRBV6-1 combines with J gene TRBJ2-7; possible D gene TRBD2, 7 bases. Germline values: CDR1 MNHNS, CDR2 SASEGT. This CDR3 is 14 amino acids long. V gave up 6 bases and J gave up 0 bases, with 12 bases separating them.

This chain connects TRBV5-1 to TRBJ1-2; D is unresolved. Trimming removed 4 bases at V and 6 bases at J, with 10 bases between. The CDR3 runs to 12 residues. CDR1 SGHRS and CDR2 YFSETQ come from the germline V gene. DNA for the CDR3: TGCGCCAGCAGCGAGGGAGGGAATGGCTACACCTTC. Its protein is CASSEGGNGYTF.

This rearrangement joins TRBV29-1 to TRBJ2-1, with TRBD2 identical over 9 bases. The CDR3 totals 10 residues. V gave up 6 bases and J gave up 13 bases; unmatched junction bases: 4. Per germline, CDR1 SQVTM and CDR2 ANQGSEA. CDR3 coding DNA: TGCAGCGTCAGACTAGCGGCCCAGTTCTTC. Translating gives CSVRLAAQFF.

The genes are TRBV27 and TRBJ2-7, with TRBD1 matching 7 bases. Germline loops: CDR1 MNHEY, CDR2 SMNVEV (reference sequence). The CDR3 runs 17 residues. Germline trimming cut 5 bases from V and 2 bases from J; bases unmatched to any gene: 15. For the CDR3, the DNA is TGTGCCAGCAGTCCGACGGGAAGAGGGGGCGGGCCCTACGAGCAGTACTTC. As protein: CASSPTGRGGGPYEQYF.

This clone was counted a single time. The rearrangement links TRBV4-3 to TRBJ2-7; 8 bases map to TRBD2. The J segment lost 5 bases and the V segment lost 1 base, leaving 22 bases of the junction unmatched. The CDR3 runs 20 residues. Germline CDR1 LGHNA, CDR2 YSLEER. The CDR3 bases are TGCGCCAGCAGCCAAGGATTTAGGAAGGGAATTAGCGGGATCCCCCACGAGCAGTACTTC. Translation gives CASSQGFRKGISGIPHEQYF.

In this sample, this clone turned up once. V gene TRBV1 combines with J gene TRBJ2-7; the table's D call TRBD1 went unverified against the DNA. TRBV1 is a pseudogene. This CDR3 contains 15 residues. The CDR3 DNA sequence: TGCACCAGCAGCCAGTTGACAGGGGGCTCGAGCGAGCAGTACTTC. Residues: CTSSQLTGGSSEQYF.

The chain is built from TRBV4-2 and TRBJ2-3; D gene ambiguous. The CDR3 has 16 residues. Germline V lookup: CDR1 LGHNA, CDR2 YNFKEQ. With 0 bases removed from V and 2 bases from J, the gap between germline ends came to 12 bases. The CDR3, as DNA: TGTGCCAGCAGCCAAGAGATTATACATACCACAGATACGCAGTATTTT. Amino acids: CASSQEIIHTTDTQYF.

CDR3 DNA sequence: TGTGCCAGCAGTGAATACTCCGGGGGTCTGACAGATACGCAGTATTTT. It translates to CASSEYSGGLTDTQYF. V is TRBV25-1 and J is TRBJ2-3; D perhaps matches TRBD2 (6 bases). Germline V gene lookup returns CDR1 MGHDK and CDR2 SYGVNS. CDR3 size: 16 residues. V lost 0 bases and J 3 bases, leaving 13 bases between the germline ends.

The J gene is TRBJ2-2, the V gene TRBV15, with 9 bases aligning to TRBD2. The germline V gene has CDR1 LNHNV and CDR2 YYDKDF (reference sequence). V lost 0 bases, J lost 5 bases, and 19 bases stayed unmatched. This CDR3 is 21 amino acids long. The CDR3 here is CATSRDKGRARGGLGTGELFF. The CDR3 bases are TGTGCCACCAGCAGAGATAAAGGACGGGCGCGGGGGGGCCTGGGGACCGGGGAGCTGTTTTTT.

This sequence joins TRBV11-2 and TRBJ2-1; 13 positions match TRBD2. The CDR3 has 15 residues. Germline CDR1 and CDR2: SGHAT and FQNNGV. J lost 6 bases, V lost 5 bases, and 4 bases had no gene match. The CDR3 loop reads CASSQLAGGFNEQFF. CDR3 DNA sequence: TGTGCCAGCAGCCAACTAGCGGGAGGGTTCAATGAGCAGTTCTTC. Filled out from reference TRBV11-2 and TRBJ2-1, the complete variable domain reads EAGVAQSPRYKIIEKRQSVAFWCNPISGHATLYWYQQILGQGPKLLIQFQNNGVVDDSQLPKDRFSAERLKGVDSTLKIQPAKLEDSAVYLCASSQLAGGFNEQFFGPGTRLTVL.

The V and J genes are TRBV5-1 and TRBJ1-2; D perhaps matches TRBD1 (5 bases). This CDR3 contains 13 residues. V was pared by 3 bases and J by 6 bases, with 12 bases between. Germline CDR1 and CDR2: SGHRS and YFSETQ. In DNA, the CDR3 is TGCGCCAGCAGCTACGGGGGGGGAAATGGCTACACCTTC. Translating it yields CASSYGGGNGYTF.

This sequence joins TRBV6-5 and TRBJ2-1; weak D call: TRBD2 (6 bases). The CDR3 is made up of 16 amino acids. The V gene lost 0 bases and the J gene lost 4 bases, with 13 bases spanning the gap. Germline loops: CDR1 MNHEY, CDR2 SVGAGI. The CDR3 loop reads CASSYSVQGLYNEQFF. The DNA of the CDR3 is TGTGCCAGCAGTTACTCCGTTCAGGGACTTTACAATGAGCAGTTCTTC.

This chain connects TRBV28 to TRBJ2-6; D may be TRBD1 (6 bases). With 7 bases removed from V and 0 bases from J, the gap between germline ends came to 10 bases. CDR3 length: 15 amino acids. The germline CDR1 and CDR2 sequences are MDHEN and SYDVKM. CDR3 loop: CASTQGSSGANVLTF. The CDR3 nucleotides are TGTGCCAGCACCCAGGGGAGCTCTGGGGCCAACGTCCTGACTTTC.

The chain couples TRBV7-3 to TRBJ1-5, with unresolved D. The CDR3 spans 14 residues. Germline CDR1 and CDR2: SGHTA and FQGTGA. Trimming left V 1 base short and J 4 bases short, with 8 bases between. The CDR3 sequence: CASSLNGQNQPQHF. The CDR3, as DNA: TGTGCCAGCAGCTTAAATGGCCAAAATCAGCCCCAGCATTTT.

In its sample, this clone was seen a few times. The V gene is TRBV12-5, the J gene TRBJ1-1; TRBD1 matches at 7 bases. Germline assignment: CDR1 LGHNT and CDR2 FRNRAP. J lost 3 bases, V lost 6 bases, and 1 base had no gene match. The CDR3 length is 12 residues. The CDR3, as DNA: TGTGCTAGTGGACAGGGGTACACTGAAGCTTTCTTT. This translates into CASGQGYTEAFF.

This clone was seen a few times. The rearrangement joins TRBV19 to TRBJ2-2; D is possibly TRBD2 (5 bases). The CDR3 consists of 16 residues. V lost 2 bases and J lost 5, with 15 bases in between. Germline V gives CDR1 LNHDA, CDR2 SQIVND (reference sequence). The CDR3 DNA reads as TGTGCCAGTAGTATACTAGGTGTTCGGGGAACCGGGGAGCTGTTTTTT. Translated, it gives CASSILGVRGTGELFF. The variable domain in full, with the rest retrieved from reference TRBV19 and TRBJ2-2, is DGGITQSPKYLFRKEGQNVTLSCEQNLNHDAMYWYRQDPGQGLRLIYYSQIVNDFQKGDIAEGYSVSREKKESFPLTVTSAQKNPTAFYLCASSILGVRGTGELFFGEGSRLTVL.

This clone showed up just once. V usage is TRBV6-6 and J usage is TRBJ2-2; 9 bases fit TRBD2. CDR3 length: 15 residues. Germline V gene data show CDR1 as MNHNY and CDR2 as SVGAGI (reference sequence). The junction had 5 bases not matched to a gene; V was cut back by 4 bases and J by 5 bases. DNA for the CDR3: TGTGCCAGCAGTTTAGCGGGAGAAGAGACCGGGGAGCTGTTTTTT. Encoded protein: CASSLAGEETGELFF.

The chain couples TRBV5-1 to TRBJ1-4, with a tentative D call TRBD1 (6 bases). Per germline, CDR1 SGHRS and CDR2 YFSETQ. CDR3 length: 14 amino acids. V was cut by 4 bases and J by 5 bases, with 12 bases left in between. The CDR3 nucleotides are TGCGCCAGCAGCCCCGGACAGAGAAATGAAAAACTGTTTTTT. Translating it yields CASSPGQRNEKLFF.

This chain uses TRBV28 with TRBJ2-4, with TRBD2 as a possible D gene (6 bases). Trimming took 6 bases from V and 0 from J, leaving 27 bases between them. The CDR3 contains 20 residues. Germline V gene lookup returns CDR1 MDHEN and CDR2 SYDVKM. CDR3 protein: CASSQTIAGPTYLAKNIQYF. For the CDR3, the DNA is TGTGCCAGCAGCCAGACAATTGCGGGACCAACCTATTTAGCCAAAAACATTCAGTACTTC.

The chain carries TRBV7-8 and TRBJ2-7; D might be TRBD2 (7 bases). This CDR3 region has 14 residues. The germline V gene has CDR1 SGHVS and CDR2 FQNEAQ. With 5 bases removed from V and 4 bases from J, the gap between germline ends came to 15 bases. As DNA, the CDR3 is TGTGCCAGCAGCCTAGGGGCGGGGGCATACGAGCAGTACTTC. The encoded protein is CASSLGAGAYEQYF.

This clone was seen just once. Here the CDR3 DNA reads TGTGCCAGCAGGACTACTAGCGGGGGCCACAATGAGCAGTTCTTC. Translating it yields CASRTTSGGHNEQFF. The chain links TRBV7-2 to TRBJ2-1, with 11 bases that match TRBD2. The germline gives CDR1 SGHTA, CDR2 FQGNSA. With 6 bases clipped from V and 5 bases from J, the junction kept 6 bases outside the gene matches. The CDR3 is 15 residues long.

This chain connects TRBV5-1 to TRBJ2-5, with D possibly matching TRBD1 (6 bases). This CDR3 is built from 13 residues. Trimming pared 5 bases from V and 5 bases from J, leaving 13 bases between. In germline, CDR1 is SGHRS, CDR2 YFSETQ. In DNA, the CDR3 is TGCGCCAGCAGATTACAGGGTGGGGAGACCCAGTACTTC. This encodes CASRLQGGETQYF.

The J gene is TRBJ2-1, the V gene TRBV5-4; D gene uncertain. CDR3 length equals 13 residues. Germline V gives CDR1 SGHNT, CDR2 YYREEE (reference sequence). The V and J ends lost 2 bases and 3 bases respectively, with 6 bases between them. The CDR3 sequence is CASSFTDYNEQFF. The CDR3 region has the DNA TGTGCCAGCAGCTTCACTGACTACAATGAGCAGTTCTTC.

This chain joins TRBV5-4 and TRBJ1-2, with TRBD1 as a possible D gene (5 bases). Germline loops: CDR1 SGHNT, CDR2 YYREEE (reference sequence). V dropped 5 bases and J dropped 3 bases, with 17 bases sitting between them. The CDR3 length is 15 residues. Here the CDR3 DNA reads TGTGCCAGCAGGCTGGCAGGGAGGCACGACTATGGCTACACCTTC. Encoded protein: CASRLAGRHDYGYTF.